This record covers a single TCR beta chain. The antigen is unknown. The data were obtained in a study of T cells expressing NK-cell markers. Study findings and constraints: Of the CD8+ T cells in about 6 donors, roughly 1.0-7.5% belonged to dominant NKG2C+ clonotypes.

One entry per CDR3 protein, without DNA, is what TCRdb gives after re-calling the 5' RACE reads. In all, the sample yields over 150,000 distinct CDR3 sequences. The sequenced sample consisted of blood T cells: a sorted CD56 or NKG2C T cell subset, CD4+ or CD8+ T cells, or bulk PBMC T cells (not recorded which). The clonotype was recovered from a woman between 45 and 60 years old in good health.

The CDR3: CASSLTGVYNEQFF. The rearrangement uses TRBV27 and TRBJ2-1; TCRdb indicates TRBD1, and absent DNA this call remains unverified. Looked up from germline, CDR1 is MNHEY and CDR2 is SMNVEV (reference sequence). This CDR3 has 14 amino acids.